These 27 T cell receptor beta chains share one sample of origin, sequenced in a study of blood T cell repertoires in COVID-19. Repertoires were generated with immunoSEQ multiplex PCR, while TCRdb's copy carries only in-frame clones and drops some. The sample lists tens of thousands of clones; around 85% were seen once. The sample consisted of peripheral blood. The receptors were gathered from a human donor in a cohort sampled during active COVID-19.

This clone came up a few times. This chain joins TRBV19 and TRBJ1-1; 9 bases fit TRBD1. The CDR3 totals 13 residues. V trimming: 5 bases; J trimming: 4 bases; junction bases outside the gene matches: 2. Germline-derived CDR1 and CDR2 are LNHDA and SQIVND (reference sequence). The CDR3 sequence is CASSQQGATEAFF. In DNA form, the CDR3 reads TGTGCCAGTAGTCAACAGGGGGCCACTGAAGCTTTCTTT.

This rearrangement joins TRBV6-6 to TRBJ1-6; 7 bases agree with TRBD1. Germline loops: CDR1 MNHNY, CDR2 SVGAGI (reference sequence). Germline trimming cut 5 bases from V and 7 bases from J; bases unmatched to any gene: 8. This CDR3 comprises 15 residues. CDR3 sequence reads: CASSPDRVPNSPLHF. CDR3 in DNA: TGTGCCAGCAGTCCAGACAGGGTCCCAAATTCACCCCTCCACTTT.

The rearrangement links TRBV10-3 to TRBJ1-2, with 9 positions matching TRBD1. With V trimmed by 5 bases and J by 4 bases, 8 bases remained unmatched. The CDR3 totals 15 residues. The V gene's germline CDR1 is ENHRY and CDR2 SYGVKD. Written as DNA, the CDR3 is TGTGCCATCAGTCTCACAGGGGGCGCGGGCTATGGCTACACCTTC. Amino acid sequence: CAISLTGGAGYGYTF.

This clone showed up just a few times. The chain employs TRBV19 and TRBJ2-7, with a possible D match to TRBD1 (6 bases). There are 12 residues in the CDR3. Looked up from germline, CDR1 is LNHDA and CDR2 is SQIVND (reference sequence). V lost 4 bases, J lost 5 bases, and 9 bases lay in between. CDR3 sequence (DNA): TGTGCCAGTAGTAGCACAGGGCACGAGCAGTACTTC. Translating it yields CASSSTGHEQYF.

The rearrangement uses TRBV7-9 and TRBJ2-7; 10 nucleotides agree with TRBD1. J gave up 6 bases and V 4 bases, and 12 bases lay outside the gene matches. The CDR3 is made up of 16 amino acids. CDR1 and CDR2 (germline): SEHNR, FQNEAQ (reference sequence). The CDR3 loop reads CASSSRPGQGPFEQYF. In DNA, the CDR3 is TGTGCCAGCAGCTCTCGACCGGGACAGGGGCCGTTCGAGCAGTACTTC.

The chain recombines TRBV18 with TRBJ2-3; 11 bases fit TRBD1. Looked up from germline, CDR1 is KGHSH and CDR2 is LQKENI. The J segment lost 4 bases and the V segment lost 0 bases, leaving 0 bases of the junction unmatched. The CDR3 has 15 amino acids. The CDR3: CASSPPGQGADTQYF. CDR3 in DNA: TGTGCCAGCTCACCACCGGGACAGGGGGCAGATACGCAGTATTTT.

The gene calls are TRBV5-1 and TRBJ1-5; 7 bases agree with TRBD1. The V gene's germline CDR1 is SGHRS and CDR2 YFSETQ. This CDR3 is 15 amino acids long. V lost 4 bases and J lost 0; bases outside the gene matches: 4. The CDR3 DNA reads as TGCGCCAGCAGCCCACAGGGGTATAGCAATCAGCCCCAGCATTTT. It codes for CASSPQGYSNQPQHF.

The genes are TRBV5-6 and TRBJ1-3; 8 bases agree with TRBD1. There are 18 residues in the CDR3. With V trimmed by 3 bases and J by 0 bases, 11 bases remained unmatched. Germline CDR1 and CDR2: SGHDT and YYEEEE. The DNA of the CDR3 is TGTGCCAGCAGCTACCGGACAGGGTTGGGAGTCTCTGGAAACACCATATATTTT. It encodes CASSYRTGLGVSGNTIYF. The variable domain in full, completed from reference TRBV5-6 and TRBJ1-3, reads DAGVTQSPTHLIKTRGQQVTLRCSPKSGHDTVSWYQQALGQGPQFIFQYYEEEERQRGNFPDRFSGHQFPNYSSELNVNALLLGDSALYLCASSYRTGLGVSGNTIYFGEGSWLTVV.

CDR3 bases: TGTGCCAGCAGTGATGCGATTTTCTACGAGCAGTACTTC. Translated, it gives CASSDAIFYEQYF. This chain connects TRBV6-1 to TRBJ2-7; D call uncertain. Germline V gene sequence: CDR1 MNHNS, CDR2 SASEGT. V was clipped by 3 bases and J by 3 bases, with 9 bases between them. The CDR3 is made up of 13 amino acids.

The V call is TRBV18, the J call TRBJ1-5, with 9 bases identical to TRBD1. Trimming cost V 0 bases and J 7 bases; bases outside gene matches: 4. This CDR3 spans 15 amino acids. In germline, CDR1 is KGHSH, CDR2 LQKENI. The CDR3 region is CASSPPGQGGQPQHF. The CDR3 DNA follows: TGTGCCAGCTCACCACCGGGACAGGGCGGCCAGCCCCAGCATTTT.

The chain uses TRBV7-2 and TRBJ1-3; no clear D. The CDR3 spans 17 residues. CDR1 and CDR2 (germline): SGHTA, FQGNSA. Trimming cost V 1 base and J 0 bases, with 13 bases left between them. This CDR3 reads CASSLVPELSSGNTIYF. The CDR3 DNA reads TGTGCCAGCAGCTTAGTCCCGGAGCTCAGCTCTGGAAACACCATATATTTT. Drawing the rest from reference TRBV7-2 and TRBJ1-3, the complete variable domain is GAGVSQSPSNKVTEKGKDVELRCDPISGHTALYWYRQSLGQGLEFLIYFQGNSAPDKSGLPSDRFSAERTGGSVSTLTIQRTQQEDSAVYLCASSLVPELSSGNTIYFGEGSWLTVV.

The V call is TRBV7-9, the J call TRBJ2-7; TRBD1 matches at 8 bases. CDR1 and CDR2 from the germline V gene are SEHNR and FQNEAQ (reference sequence). The length of the CDR3 is 15 residues. J gave up 6 bases and V 5 bases, and 12 bases lay outside the gene matches. The CDR3 region is CASSATGGTMSEQYF. CDR3 bases: TGTGCCAGCAGCGCCACAGGGGGTACCATGTCCGAGCAGTACTTC. The full variable domain, in which reference TRBV7-9 and TRBJ2-7 provide the parts outside the CDR3, is DTGVSQNPRHKITKRGQNVTFRCDPISEHNRLYWYRQTLGQGPEFLTYFQNEAQLEKSRLLSDRFSAERPKGSFSTLEIQRTEQGDSAMYLCASSATGGTMSEQYFGPGTRLTVT.

V gene TRBV5-1 combines with J gene TRBJ2-1; maybe TRBD2 (5 bases). The CDR3 has 17 residues. The V and J ends lost 2 bases and 8 bases respectively, with 23 bases between them. Germline loops: CDR1 SGHRS, CDR2 YFSETQ. The CDR3 region has the DNA TGCGCCAGCAGCTTTCTAGGTGGCGCGGGCCCTTACGATGAGCAGTTCTTC. This gives the protein CASSFLGGAGPYDEQFF.

The DNA for the CDR3 is TGTGCCAGCAGCTTAGGATTCGGGACAGGTTTGGGCTACACCTTC. Its protein product is CASSLGFGTGLGYTF. The rearrangement uses TRBV11-3 and TRBJ1-2, with 8 positions matching TRBD1. This CDR3 is built from 15 residues. With 1 base clipped from V and 8 bases from J, the junction kept 9 bases outside the gene matches. The V gene's germline CDR1 is SGHNT and CDR2 YENEEA.

This clone has just one count. The chain joins TRBV10-3 to TRBJ1-5; TRBD1 matches at 8 bases. The CDR3 length is 15 residues. J lost 6 bases, V lost 2 bases, and 6 bases had no gene match. In germline, CDR1 is ENHRY, CDR2 SYGVKD. For the CDR3, the DNA is TGTGCCATCAGTGAGGACAGGGGATCGGGTCAGCCCCAGCATTTT. Translating it yields CAISEDRGSGQPQHF.

V and J are TRBV19 and TRBJ2-5; TRBD2 matches at 7 bases. J gave up 5 bases and V 7 bases, and 16 bases lay outside the gene matches. Germline loops: CDR1 LNHDA, CDR2 SQIVND (reference sequence). The CDR3 consists of 16 residues. The CDR3 is CASIHWTGRAGETQYF. CDR3 DNA: TGTGCCAGTATTCACTGGACCGGGAGAGCGGGGGAGACCCAGTACTTC.

Only a few counts were recorded for this clone. This chain uses TRBV2 with TRBJ1-1; tentatively, D is TRBD1 (6 bases). Per germline, CDR1 SNHLY and CDR2 FYNNEI. Between the trimmed V and J ends, which lost 6 bases and 2 bases, there was a span of 19 bases. The CDR3 has 16 residues. CDR3 residues: CASRAPGHRGNTEAFF. The CDR3 DNA is TGTGCCAGCAGAGCACCGGGACACCGGGGAAACACTGAAGCTTTCTTT.

The rearrangement uses TRBV28 and TRBJ1-2; no reliable D call. CDR1 and CDR2 (germline): MDHEN, SYDVKM. Trimming took off 7 bases at V and 6 bases at J, with 15 bases between the two ends. This CDR3 has 13 amino acids. The CDR3 sequence: CASKGGNQDGYTF. The CDR3 nucleotides read TGTGCCAGCAAGGGAGGGAATCAGGATGGCTACACCTTC.

The chain recombines TRBV25-1 with TRBJ1-1; 7 bases align to TRBD1. Germline V gives CDR1 MGHDK, CDR2 SYGVNS. V was pared by 6 bases and J by 4 bases, with 8 bases of the junction left unmatched. This CDR3 is built from 14 residues. The CDR3 DNA reads TGTGCCAGCAGGGAGACAGGGTGGATCACTGAAGCTTTCTTT. It encodes CASRETGWITEAFF.

The chain recombines TRBV4-3 with TRBJ2-6; D ambiguous. The germline gives CDR1 LGHNA, CDR2 YSLEER. This CDR3 has 13 amino acids. Trimming stripped 2 bases from V and 5 bases from J, with 4 bases between. This CDR3 is CASSQTRANVLTF. For the CDR3, the DNA is TGCGCCAGCAGCCAAACACGGGCCAACGTCCTGACTTTC.

The genes are TRBV7-8 and TRBJ2-3, with 7 bases matching TRBD2. The germline V gene encodes CDR1 SGHVS and CDR2 FQNEAQ. This CDR3 is built from 16 residues. J gave up 2 bases and V 5 bases, and 10 bases lay outside the gene matches. This CDR3 is CASSTAGTTFTDTQYF. CDR3 sequence (DNA): TGTGCCAGCAGCACAGCGGGGACGACCTTCACAGATACGCAGTATTTT.

This chain links TRBV5-1 with TRBJ2-7; 10 bases map to TRBD1. Trimming cost V 3 bases and J 0 bases; bases outside gene matches: 6. Germline V gives CDR1 SGHRS, CDR2 YFSETQ. CDR3 length: 16 residues. CDR3 protein: CASSSPGQGRSYEQYF. The CDR3 DNA is TGCGCCAGCAGCTCACCGGGACAGGGGCGCTCCTACGAGCAGTACTTC. The entire variable domain, with the rest obtained from reference TRBV5-1 and TRBJ2-7, is as follows: KAGVTQTPRYLIKTRGQQVTLSCSPISGHRSVSWYQQTPGQGLQFLFEYFSETQRNKGNFPGRFSGRQFSNSRSEMNVSTLELGDSALYLCASSSPGQGRSYEQYFGPGTRLTVT.

This clone was observed a handful of times. This chain joins TRBV7-9 and TRBJ1-6, with 9 bases matching TRBD1. This CDR3 has 16 residues. V lost 5 bases to trimming and J lost 5 bases; unmatched junction nucleotides: 7. Germline CDR1 SEHNR, CDR2 FQNEAQ (reference sequence). Written as DNA, the CDR3 is TGTGCCAGCAGCCCAACAGGGGGCGGGAATAATTCACCCCTCCACTTT. It yields the protein CASSPTGGGNNSPLHF. Variable domain in full (rest from reference TRBV7-9 and TRBJ1-6): DTGVSQNPRHKITKRGQNVTFRCDPISEHNRLYWYRQTLGQGPEFLTYFQNEAQLEKSRLLSDRFSAERPKGSFSTLEIQRTEQGDSAMYLCASSPTGGGNNSPLHFGNGTRLTVT.

The rearrangement uses TRBV2 and TRBJ1-5; no reliable D call. This CDR3 comprises 15 residues. V was cut by 2 bases and J by 1 base, with 9 bases left in between. From germline, CDR1 is SNHLY and CDR2 FYNNEI. The chain's CDR3 is CASSELGRSNQPQHF. The CDR3 DNA reads TGTGCCAGCAGTGAACTGGGGAGAAGCAATCAGCCCCAGCATTTT.

This sequence joins TRBV6-6 and TRBJ2-1; 10 bases match TRBD2. V lost 7 bases and J lost 5; bases outside the gene matches: 8. The germline gives CDR1 MNHNY, CDR2 SVGAGI (reference sequence). This CDR3 contains 15 residues. Written as DNA, the CDR3 is TGTGCCAGCATTACCCAACTAGCGGGGCACAATGAGCAGTTCTTC. Amino acid sequence: CASITQLAGHNEQFF.

CDR3: CASSSRTGPETQYF. For the CDR3, the DNA is TGTGCCAGCAGCTCCCGGACAGGGCCAGAGACCCAGTACTTC. The V call is TRBV7-2, the J call TRBJ2-5, with 8 bases fitting TRBD1. The CDR3 loop spans 14 amino acids. Trimming at V came to 4 bases and at J to 4 bases, leaving 5 bases not matched to a gene. Germline CDR1 SGHTA, CDR2 FQGNSA.

This clone is medium-sized. The chain carries TRBV12-3 or TRBV12-4 and TRBJ1-1, with D perhaps matching TRBD1 (6 bases). V lost 7 bases, J lost 11 bases, and 17 bases lay in between. This CDR3 contains 12 residues. CDR3 DNA sequence: TGTGCCAGCAAACAAGGACAGTTGCGGGCTTTCTTT. This encodes CASKQGQLRAFF.